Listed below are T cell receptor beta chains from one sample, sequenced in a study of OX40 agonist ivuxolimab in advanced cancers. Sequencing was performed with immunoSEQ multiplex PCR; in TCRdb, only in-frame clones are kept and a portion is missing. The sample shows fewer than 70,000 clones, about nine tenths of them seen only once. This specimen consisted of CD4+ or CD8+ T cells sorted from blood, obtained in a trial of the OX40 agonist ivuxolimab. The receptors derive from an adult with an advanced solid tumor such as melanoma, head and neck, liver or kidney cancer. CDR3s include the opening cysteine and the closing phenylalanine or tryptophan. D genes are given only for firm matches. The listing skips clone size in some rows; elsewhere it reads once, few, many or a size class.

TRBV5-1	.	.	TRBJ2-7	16	TGCGCCAGCAGCTTGACGGCCGATGCGGGTCCCTACGAGCAGTACTTC	CASSLTADAGPYEQYF
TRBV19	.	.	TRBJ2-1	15	TGTGCCAGTAGTCGCGGAGGGACGACGTACAATGAGCAGTTCTTC	CASSRGGTTYNEQFF
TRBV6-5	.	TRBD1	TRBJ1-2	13	TGTGCCAGCAGCACAAGACAGGGTCATGGCTACACCTTC	CASSTRQGHGYTF
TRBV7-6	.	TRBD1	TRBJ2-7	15	TGTGCCAGCAGCTTAGGGGGACAGGGGGCTTACGAGCAGTACTTC	CASSLGGQGAYEQYF
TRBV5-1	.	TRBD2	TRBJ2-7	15	TGCGCCAGCAGCTTGGATAATCCGGGAGGTACGAAGCAGTACTTC	CASSLDNPGGTKQYF
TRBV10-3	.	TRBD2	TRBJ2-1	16	TGTGCCATCAGTTTGACTAGCGGGGGGGCCAAAAATGAGCAGTTCTTC	CAISLTSGGAKNEQFF
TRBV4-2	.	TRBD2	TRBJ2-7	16	TGTGCCAGCAGCCAAGGCACTAGCGGTCTATCTTACGAGCAGTACTTC	CASSQGTSGLSYEQYF
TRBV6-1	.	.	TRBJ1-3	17	TGTGCCAGCAGTGAAAAGGACAGACGATTCTCTGGAAACACCATATATTTT	CASSEKDRRFSGNTIYF
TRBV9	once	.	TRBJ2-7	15	TGTGCCAGCAGCGTCGAGGGGGCGGGACTCTACGAGCAGTACTTC	CASSVEGAGLYEQYF
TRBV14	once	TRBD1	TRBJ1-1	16	TGTGCCAGCAGCCTCTGGGCCGGGACAGGGGACACTGAAGCTTTCTTT	CASSLWAGTGDTEAFF
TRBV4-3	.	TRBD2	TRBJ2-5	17	TGCGCCAGCAGCCAAGAAGTCCTGCGGGGGGCCAAAGAGACCCAGTACTTC	CASSQEVLRGAKETQYF
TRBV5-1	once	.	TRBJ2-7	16	TGCGCCAGCAAGGTCGGGGGCACCTATTCAACCTACGAGCAGTACTTC	CASKVGGTYSTYEQYF
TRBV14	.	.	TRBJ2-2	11	TGTGCCAGCGGGAAGGTCGGGGAGCTGTTTTTT	CASGKVGELFF
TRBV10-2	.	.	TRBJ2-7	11	TGCGCCAGCAGTGGTCTGAACGAGCAGTACTTC	CASSGLNEQYF
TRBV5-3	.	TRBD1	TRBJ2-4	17	TGTGCCAGAAGTGAGCCGGGACAGGGGTTACCCAAAAACATTCAGTACTTC	CARSEPGQGLPKNIQYF
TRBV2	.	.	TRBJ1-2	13	TGTGCCAGCAGTGACAGTCTTAACTATGGCTACACCTTC	CASSDSLNYGYTF
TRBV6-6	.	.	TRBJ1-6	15	TGTGCCAGCAGCCCCTGGAGCTCCTATAATTCACCCCTCCACTTT	CASSPWSSYNSPLHF
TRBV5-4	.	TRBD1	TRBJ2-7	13	TGTGCCAGCAGTCTGGACAGGGCTAGGGAGCAGTACTTC	CASSLDRAREQYF
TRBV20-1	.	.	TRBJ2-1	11	TGCAGTGCCCAGGAGGAGGAGGAGCAGTTCTTC	CSAQEEEEQFF
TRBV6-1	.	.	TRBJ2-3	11	TGTGCCAGCAGCCAGGCAGATACGCAGTATTTT	CASSQADTQYF
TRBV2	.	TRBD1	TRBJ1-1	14	TGTGCCAGCAGGGGACGGACAGGAAACACTGAAGCTTTCTTT	CASRGRTGNTEAFF
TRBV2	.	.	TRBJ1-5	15	TGTGCCAGCCGGTCGGATGGCAGCTACAATCAGCCCCAGCATTTT	CASRSDGSYNQPQHF
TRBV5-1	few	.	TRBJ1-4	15	TGCGCCAGCAGCTTGAGCTCTGGACAGCTCGAAAAACTGTTTTTT	CASSLSSGQLEKLFF
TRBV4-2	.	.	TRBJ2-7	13	TGTGCCAGCAGTAAGGGACTGCTTTACGAGCAGTACTTC	CASSKGLLYEQYF
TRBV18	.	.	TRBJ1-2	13	TGTGCCAGCTCACCAAGGACAGAGGATGGCTACACCTTC	CASSPRTEDGYTF
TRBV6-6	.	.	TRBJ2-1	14	TGTGCCAGCAGTAGGGGGAGCTCCTACAATGAGCAGTTCTTC	CASSRGSSYNEQFF
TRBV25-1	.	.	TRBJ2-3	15	TGTGCCAGCAGTGAACTCCGGGGGCACACAGATACGCAGTATTTT	CASSELRGHTDTQYF
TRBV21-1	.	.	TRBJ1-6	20	TGTGCCAGCAGTCAAAATAACGGACATGGGTTCGGGGCATATAATTCACCCCTCCACTTT	CASSQNNGHGFGAYNSPLHF
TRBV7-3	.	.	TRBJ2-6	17	TGTGCCAGCAGCTTAGGGAGACAGCTCTCTGGGGCCAACGTCCTGACTTTC	CASSLGRQLSGANVLTF
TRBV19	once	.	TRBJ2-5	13	TGTGCCAGTAGTATTCTGGGGCGGGAGACCCAGTACTTC	CASSILGRETQYF
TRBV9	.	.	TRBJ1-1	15	TGTGCCAGCAGCGTTCAACCAGGATCGAACACTGAAGCTTTCTTT	CASSVQPGSNTEAFF
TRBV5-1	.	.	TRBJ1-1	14	TGCGCCAGCAGCTTGGTTCGGATGAACACTGAAGCTTTCTTT	CASSLVRMNTEAFF
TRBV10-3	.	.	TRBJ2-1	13	TGTGCCATCAGTGAGTCCTTAGACAATGAGCAGTTCTTC	CAISESLDNEQFF
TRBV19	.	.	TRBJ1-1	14	TGTGCCAGTAGTAAAAGGATGGAGAACACTGAAGCTTTCTTT	CASSKRMENTEAFF
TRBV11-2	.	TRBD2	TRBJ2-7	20	TGTGCCAGCAGCTTAGACCGCATAGGGGTTGCTAGCGGGGGCCTCTACGAGCAGTACTTC	CASSLDRIGVASGGLYEQYF
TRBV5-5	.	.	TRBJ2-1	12	TGTGCCAGCAGCCAGACAGAGAATGAGCAGTTCTTC	CASSQTENEQFF
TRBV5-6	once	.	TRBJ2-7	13	TGTGCCAGCTTTAGGAGGGAAAGCTACGAGCAGTACTTC	CASFRRESYEQYF
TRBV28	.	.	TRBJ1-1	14	TGTGCCAGCAGTTCCCCAGGGAAGACCACTGAAGCTTTCTTT	CASSSPGKTTEAFF
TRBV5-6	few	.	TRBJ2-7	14	TGTGCCAGCAGCACCTTTGGGGCTACCTACGAGCAGTACTTC	CASSTFGATYEQYF
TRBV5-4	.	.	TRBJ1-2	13	TGTGCCAGCAGCTCGGGGGCTCGGGATGGCTACACCTTC	CASSSGARDGYTF
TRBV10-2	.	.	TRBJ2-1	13	TGCGCCAGCAGTGAGCAAGGGGGCAATGAGCAGTTCTTC	CASSEQGGNEQFF
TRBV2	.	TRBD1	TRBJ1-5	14	TGTGCCAGCAAGGCCTTGACAGGGGATCAGCCCCAGCATTTT	CASKALTGDQPQHF
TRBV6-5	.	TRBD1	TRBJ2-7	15	TGTGCCAGCAGCCCTACAGGGGGCTCAGCCTACGAGCAGTACTTC	CASSPTGGSAYEQYF
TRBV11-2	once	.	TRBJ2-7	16	TGTGCCAGCAGATCTTTACGAGCCGGGACACACTACGAGCAGTACTTC	CASRSLRAGTHYEQYF
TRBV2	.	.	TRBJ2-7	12	TGTGCCACCACGGAGGGGACCTACGAGCAGTACTTC	CATTEGTYEQYF
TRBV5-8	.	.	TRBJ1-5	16	TGTGCCAGCAGCGGGGGGGCCTCCCCAGCGGATCAGCCCCAGCATTTT	CASSGGASPADQPQHF
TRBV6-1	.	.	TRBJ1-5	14	TGTGCCAGCAGTGAGGGCCTTAACAATCAGCCCCAGCATTTT	CASSEGLNNQPQHF
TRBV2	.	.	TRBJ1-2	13	TGTGCCAGCAGCCCGACAGGATTCTATGGCTACACCTTC	CASSPTGFYGYTF
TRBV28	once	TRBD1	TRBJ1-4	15	TGTGCCAGCAGTTTGGGGGGACAGGGGAGTGAAAAACTGTTTTTT	CASSLGGQGSEKLFF
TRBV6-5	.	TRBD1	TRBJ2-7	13	TGTGCCAGCAGTCTACGACAGGGTTACGAGCAGTACTTC	CASSLRQGYEQYF